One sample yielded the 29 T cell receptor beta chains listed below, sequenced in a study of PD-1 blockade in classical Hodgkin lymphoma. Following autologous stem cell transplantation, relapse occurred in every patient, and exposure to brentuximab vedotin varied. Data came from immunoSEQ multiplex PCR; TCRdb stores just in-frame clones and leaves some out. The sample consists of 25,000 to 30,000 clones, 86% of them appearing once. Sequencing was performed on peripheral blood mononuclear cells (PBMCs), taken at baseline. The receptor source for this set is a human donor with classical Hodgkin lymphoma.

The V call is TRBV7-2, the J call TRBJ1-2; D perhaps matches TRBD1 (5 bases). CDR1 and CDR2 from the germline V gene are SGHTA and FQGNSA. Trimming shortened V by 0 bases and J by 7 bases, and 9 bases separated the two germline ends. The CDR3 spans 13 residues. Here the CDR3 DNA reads TGTGCCAGCAGCTTAGCCCGCGACAGTGGCTACACCTTC. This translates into CASSLARDSGYTF.

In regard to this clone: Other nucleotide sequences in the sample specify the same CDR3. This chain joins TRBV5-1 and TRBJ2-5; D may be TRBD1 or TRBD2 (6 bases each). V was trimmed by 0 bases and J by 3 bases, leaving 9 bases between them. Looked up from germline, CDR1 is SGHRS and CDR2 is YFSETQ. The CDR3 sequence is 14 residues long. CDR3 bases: TGCGCCAGCAGCTTGGCCGGGGGCGAAGAGACCCAGTACTTC. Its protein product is CASSLAGGEETQYF.

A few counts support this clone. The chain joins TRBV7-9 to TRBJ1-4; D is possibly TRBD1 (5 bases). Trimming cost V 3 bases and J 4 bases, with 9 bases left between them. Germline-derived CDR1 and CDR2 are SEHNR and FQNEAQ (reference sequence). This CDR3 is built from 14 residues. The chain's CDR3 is CASSLGVGNEKLFF. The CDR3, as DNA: TGTGCCAGCAGCTTGGGGGTCGGTAATGAAAAACTGTTTTTT.

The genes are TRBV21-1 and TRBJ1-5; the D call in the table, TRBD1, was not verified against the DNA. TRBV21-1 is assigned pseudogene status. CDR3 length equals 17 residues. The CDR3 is CASSERTGSEGNQPQHF. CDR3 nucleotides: TGTGCCAGCAGCGAACGGACAGGGAGCGAGGGCAATCAGCCCCAGCATTTT.

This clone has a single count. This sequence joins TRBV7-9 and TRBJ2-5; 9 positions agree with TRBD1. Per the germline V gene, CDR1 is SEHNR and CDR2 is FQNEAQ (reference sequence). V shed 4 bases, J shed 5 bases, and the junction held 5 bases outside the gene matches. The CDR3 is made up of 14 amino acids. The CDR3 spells CASSSTGGRETQYF. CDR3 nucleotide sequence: TGTGCCAGCAGCTCGACAGGGGGACGGGAGACCCAGTACTTC.

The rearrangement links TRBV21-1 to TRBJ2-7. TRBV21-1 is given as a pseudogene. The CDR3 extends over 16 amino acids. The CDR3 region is CASSSLLSKDPVCEYF. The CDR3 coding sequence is TGTGCCAGCAGCAGTCTCCTTTCAAAGGACCCCGTGTGTGAGTACTTC.

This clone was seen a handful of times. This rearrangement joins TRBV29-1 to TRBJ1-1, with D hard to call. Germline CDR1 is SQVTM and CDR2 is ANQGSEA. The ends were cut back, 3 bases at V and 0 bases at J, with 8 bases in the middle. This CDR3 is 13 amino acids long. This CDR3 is CSVDLSLNTEAFF. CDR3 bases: TGCAGCGTTGATCTCAGTCTGAACACTGAAGCTTTCTTT. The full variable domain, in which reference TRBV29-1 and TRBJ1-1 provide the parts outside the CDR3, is SAVISQKPSRDICQRGTSLTIQCQVDSQVTMMFWYRQQPGQSLTLIATANQGSEATYESGFVIDKFPISRPNLTFSTLTVSNMSPEDSSIYLCSVDLSLNTEAFFGQGTRLTVV.

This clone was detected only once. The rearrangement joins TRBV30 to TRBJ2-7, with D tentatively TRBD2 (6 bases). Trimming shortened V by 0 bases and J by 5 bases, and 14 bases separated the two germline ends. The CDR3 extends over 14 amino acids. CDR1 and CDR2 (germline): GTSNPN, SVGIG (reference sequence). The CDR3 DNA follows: TGTGCCTGGAGTGTACCATGGTCGGGAGACGAGCAGTACTTC. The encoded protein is CAWSVPWSGDEQYF. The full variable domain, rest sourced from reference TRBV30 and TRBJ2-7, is SQTIHQWPATLVQPVGSPLSLECTVEGTSNPNLYWYRQAAGRGLQLLFYSVGIGQISSEVPQNLSASRPQDRQFILSSKKLLLSDSGFYLCAWSVPWSGDEQYFGPGTRLTVT.

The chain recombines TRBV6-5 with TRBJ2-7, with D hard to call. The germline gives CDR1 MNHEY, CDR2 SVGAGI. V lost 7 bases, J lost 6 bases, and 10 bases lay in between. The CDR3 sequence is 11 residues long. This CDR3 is CASTQTVEQYF. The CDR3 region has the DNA TGTGCCAGCACCCAGACTGTCGAGCAGTACTTC.

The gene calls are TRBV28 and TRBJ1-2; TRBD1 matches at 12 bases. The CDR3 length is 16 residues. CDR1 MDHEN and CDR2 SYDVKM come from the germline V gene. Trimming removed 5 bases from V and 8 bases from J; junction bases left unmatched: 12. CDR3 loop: CASSPPGTGGIKGYTF. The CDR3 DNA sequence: TGTGCCAGCAGTCCACCCGGGACAGGGGGCATCAAGGGCTACACCTTC.

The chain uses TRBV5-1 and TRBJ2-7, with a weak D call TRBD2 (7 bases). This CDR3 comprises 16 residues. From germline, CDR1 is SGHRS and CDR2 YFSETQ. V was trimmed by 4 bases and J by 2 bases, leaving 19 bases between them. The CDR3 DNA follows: TGCGCCAGCAGCGAACTAGGGGGGGCGCAGACCTACGAGCAGTACTTC. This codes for CASSELGGAQTYEQYF.

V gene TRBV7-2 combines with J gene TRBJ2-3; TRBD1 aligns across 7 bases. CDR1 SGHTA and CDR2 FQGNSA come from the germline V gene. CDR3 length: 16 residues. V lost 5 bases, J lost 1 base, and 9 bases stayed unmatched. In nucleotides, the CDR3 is TGTGCCAGCAGCAACACAAGGGGGCGGGGCACAGATACGCAGTATTTT. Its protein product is CASSNTRGRGTDTQYF.

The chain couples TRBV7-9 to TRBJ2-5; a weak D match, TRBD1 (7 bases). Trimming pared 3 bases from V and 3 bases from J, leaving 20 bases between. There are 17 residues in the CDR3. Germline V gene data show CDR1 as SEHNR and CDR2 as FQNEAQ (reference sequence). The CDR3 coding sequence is TGTGCCAGCAGCTTCCCTCTTACAGGGGAGGTGGAAGAGACCCAGTACTTC. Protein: CASSFPLTGEVEETQYF.

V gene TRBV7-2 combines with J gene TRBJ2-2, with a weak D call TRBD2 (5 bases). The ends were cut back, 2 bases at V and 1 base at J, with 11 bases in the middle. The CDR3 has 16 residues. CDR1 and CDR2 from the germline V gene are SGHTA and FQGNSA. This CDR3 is CASSLFGGRNTGELFF. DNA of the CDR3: TGTGCCAGCAGCTTATTTGGCGGGCGGAACACCGGGGAGCTGTTTTTT.

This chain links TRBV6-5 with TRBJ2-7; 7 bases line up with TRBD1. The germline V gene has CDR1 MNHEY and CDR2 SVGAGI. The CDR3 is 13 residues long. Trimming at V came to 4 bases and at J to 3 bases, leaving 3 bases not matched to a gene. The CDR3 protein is CASSSTGNYEQYF. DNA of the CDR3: TGTGCCAGCAGTTCGACAGGGAACTACGAGCAGTACTTC.

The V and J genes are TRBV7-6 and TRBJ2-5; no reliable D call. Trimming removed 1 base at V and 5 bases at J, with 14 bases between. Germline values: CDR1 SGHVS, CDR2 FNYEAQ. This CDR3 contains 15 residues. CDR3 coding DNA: TGTGCCAGCAGCTTAGGGGATTGGGTCGGGGAGACCCAGTACTTC. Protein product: CASSLGDWVGETQYF. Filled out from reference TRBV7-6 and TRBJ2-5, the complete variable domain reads GAGVSQSPRYKVTKRGQDVALRCDPISGHVSLYWYRQALGQGPEFLTYFNYEAQQDKSGLPNDRFSAERPEGSISTLTIQRTEQRDSAMYRCASSLGDWVGETQYFGPGTRLLVL.

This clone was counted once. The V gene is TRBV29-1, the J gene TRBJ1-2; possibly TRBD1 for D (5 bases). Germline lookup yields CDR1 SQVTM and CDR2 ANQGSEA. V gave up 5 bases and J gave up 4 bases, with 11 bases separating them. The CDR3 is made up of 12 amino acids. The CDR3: CSVSVGTYGYTF. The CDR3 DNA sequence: TGCAGCGTTTCGGTAGGGACCTATGGCTACACCTTC.

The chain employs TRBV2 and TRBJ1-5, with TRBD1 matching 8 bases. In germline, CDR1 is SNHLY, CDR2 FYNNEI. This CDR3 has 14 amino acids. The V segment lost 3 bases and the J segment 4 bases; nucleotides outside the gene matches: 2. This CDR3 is CASSDRGPNQPQHF. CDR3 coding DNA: TGTGCCAGCAGTGACAGGGGGCCTAATCAGCCCCAGCATTTT.

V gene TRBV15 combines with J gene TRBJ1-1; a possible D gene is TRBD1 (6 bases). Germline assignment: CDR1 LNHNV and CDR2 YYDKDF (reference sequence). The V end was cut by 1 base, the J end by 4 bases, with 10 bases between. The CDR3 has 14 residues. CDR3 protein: CATSRGRGGTEAFF. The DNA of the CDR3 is TGTGCCACCAGCAGAGGGAGGGGGGGCACTGAAGCTTTCTTT.

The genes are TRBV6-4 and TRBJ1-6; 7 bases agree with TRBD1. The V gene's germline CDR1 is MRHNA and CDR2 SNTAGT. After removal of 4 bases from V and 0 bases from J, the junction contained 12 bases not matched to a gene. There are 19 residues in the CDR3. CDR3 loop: CASSAPRQGQDSYNSPLHF. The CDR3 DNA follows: TGTGCCAGCAGTGCACCCCGACAGGGCCAAGACTCCTATAATTCACCCCTCCACTTT.

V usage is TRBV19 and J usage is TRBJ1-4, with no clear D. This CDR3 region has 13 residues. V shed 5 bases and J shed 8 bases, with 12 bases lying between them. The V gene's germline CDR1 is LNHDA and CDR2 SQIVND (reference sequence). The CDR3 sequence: CASSGGTREKLFF. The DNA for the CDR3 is TGTGCCAGTAGTGGCGGAACTAGGGAAAAACTGTTTTTT.

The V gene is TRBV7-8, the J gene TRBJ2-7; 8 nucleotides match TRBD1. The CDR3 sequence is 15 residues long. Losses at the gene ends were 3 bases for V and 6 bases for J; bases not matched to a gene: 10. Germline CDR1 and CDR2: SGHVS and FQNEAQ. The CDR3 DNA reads TGTGCCAGCAGCTTCCTCGGACAGGGTCGGGGCGAGCAGTACTTC. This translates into CASSFLGQGRGEQYF.

The CDR3 sequence is CATSRTGTGSYNEQFF. CDR3 sequence (DNA): TGTGCCACCAGCAGGACCGGGACAGGGTCCTACAATGAGCAGTTCTTC. The chain combines TRBV15 with TRBJ2-1; 9 bases line up with TRBD1. Germline V gives CDR1 LNHNV, CDR2 YYDKDF (reference sequence). Trimming took 3 bases from V and 1 from J; bases not matched to a gene: 4. The CDR3 runs to 16 residues.

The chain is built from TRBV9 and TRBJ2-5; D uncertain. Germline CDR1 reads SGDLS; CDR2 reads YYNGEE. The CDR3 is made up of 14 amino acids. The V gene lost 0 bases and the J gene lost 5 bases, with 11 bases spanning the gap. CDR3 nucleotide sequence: TGTGCCAGCAGCGTAGATGTTTCTATGGAGACCCAGTACTTC. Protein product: CASSVDVSMETQYF.

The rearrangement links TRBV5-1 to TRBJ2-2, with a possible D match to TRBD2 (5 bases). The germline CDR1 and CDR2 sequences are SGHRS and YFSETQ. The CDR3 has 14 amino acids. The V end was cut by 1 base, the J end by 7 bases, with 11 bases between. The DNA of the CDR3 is TGCGCCAGCAGCTTGTCTAGCAGTAACGGGGAGCTGTTTTTT. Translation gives CASSLSSSNGELFF.

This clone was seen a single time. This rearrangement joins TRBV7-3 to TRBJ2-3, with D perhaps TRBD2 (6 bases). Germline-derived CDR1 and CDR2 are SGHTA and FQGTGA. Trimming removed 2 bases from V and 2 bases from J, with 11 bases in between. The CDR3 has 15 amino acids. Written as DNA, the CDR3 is TGTGCCAGCAGCTTAGCGGGGCCTGACACAGATACGCAGTATTTT. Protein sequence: CASSLAGPDTDTQYF.

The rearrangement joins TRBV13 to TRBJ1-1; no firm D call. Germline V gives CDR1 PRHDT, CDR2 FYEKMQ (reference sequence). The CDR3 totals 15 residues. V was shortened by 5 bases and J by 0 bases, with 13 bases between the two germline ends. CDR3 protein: CASSPQDELNTEAFF. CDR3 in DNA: TGTGCCAGCAGCCCACAAGACGAGTTGAACACTGAAGCTTTCTTT.

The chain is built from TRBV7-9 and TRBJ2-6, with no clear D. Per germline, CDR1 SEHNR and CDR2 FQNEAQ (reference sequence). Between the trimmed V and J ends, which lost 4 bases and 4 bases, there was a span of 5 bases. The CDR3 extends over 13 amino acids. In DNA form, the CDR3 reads TGTGCCAGCAGCTCATCCGGGGCCAACGTCCTGACTTTC. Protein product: CASSSSGANVLTF. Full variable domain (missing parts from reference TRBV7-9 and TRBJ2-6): DTGVSQNPRHKITKRGQNVTFRCDPISEHNRLYWYRQTLGQGPEFLTYFQNEAQLEKSRLLSDRFSAERPKGSFSTLEIQRTEQGDSAMYLCASSSSGANVLTFGAGSRLTVL.

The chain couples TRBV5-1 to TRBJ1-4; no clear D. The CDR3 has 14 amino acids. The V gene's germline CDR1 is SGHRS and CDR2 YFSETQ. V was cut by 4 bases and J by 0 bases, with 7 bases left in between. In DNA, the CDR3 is TGCGCCAGCAGCCAATCCTCAACTAATGAAAAACTGTTTTTT. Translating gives CASSQSSTNEKLFF.